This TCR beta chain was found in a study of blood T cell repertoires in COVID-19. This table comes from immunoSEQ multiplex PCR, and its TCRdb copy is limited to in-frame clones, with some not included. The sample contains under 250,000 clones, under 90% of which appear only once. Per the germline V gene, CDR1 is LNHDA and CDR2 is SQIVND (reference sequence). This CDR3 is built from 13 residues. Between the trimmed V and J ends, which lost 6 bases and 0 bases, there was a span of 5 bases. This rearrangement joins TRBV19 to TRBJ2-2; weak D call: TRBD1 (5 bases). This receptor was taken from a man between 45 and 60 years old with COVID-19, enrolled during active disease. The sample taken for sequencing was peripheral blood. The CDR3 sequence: CASRTANTGELFF. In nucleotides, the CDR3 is TGTGCCAGTAGGACAGCGAACACCGGGGAGCTGTTTTTT. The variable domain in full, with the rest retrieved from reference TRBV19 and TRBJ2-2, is DGGITQSPKYLFRKEGQNVTLSCEQNLNHDAMYWYRQDPGQGLRLIYYSQIVNDFQKGDIAEGYSVSREKKESFPLTVTSAQKNPTAFYLCASRTANTGELFFGEGSRLTVL.